A few counts support the clone carrying this T cell receptor (beta chain). Antigen specificity is unknown. Researchers tagged individual cDNA molecules with unique molecular identifiers. TCRdb reprocessed the 5' RACE reads with MiXCR, giving one entry per CDR3 protein. The sample consists of 100,000 to 130,000 distinct CDR3 sequences, approximately 12% of them appearing once. The entry originates in a study of early T cells in non-severe SARS-CoV-2 infection. About the study: Sequencing was performed on bulk RNA from unsorted whole blood, leaving chains unpaired.

This CDR3 comprises 16 residues. Germline V CDR1 and CDR2: MNHEY, SMNVEV (reference sequence). V was trimmed by 6 bases and J by 1 base, leaving 17 bases between them. General study results and limits: In VDJdb matching, anti-spike CD8 responses were favored while private and CD4 specificities went missing.

This rearrangement joins TRBV27 to TRBJ2-3, with a possible D match to TRBD1 (6 bases). This receptor was obtained from an adult who was a healthcare worker with PCR-confirmed SARS-CoV-2 infection or an uninfected control (not recorded which). Sequencing was performed on whole blood. CDR3 loop: CASRYYNRDGTDTQYF. CDR3 bases: TGTGCCAGCAGATACTACAACAGGGATGGCACAGATACGCAGTATTTT.